Shown below are 22 T cell receptor beta chains from a single sample sequenced in a study of shared T cell receptors in the human thymus. TCRdb's table, derived via immunoSEQ multiplex PCR, lists solely in-frame clones and lacks some. Of 600,000 or so clones listed, approximately 87% were seen once; the top ten hold about 0.0094%. This sample was shared with a second study, whose subject was human thymus T cells.

The sample comprised thymocytes. These receptors were taken from a boy younger than two with a congenital heart defect.

The chain employs TRBV4-1 and TRBJ1-1; tentative D call: TRBD1 (6 bases). Germline CDR1 MGHRA, CDR2 YSYEKL. V lost 0 bases, J lost 5 bases, and 13 bases lay in between. The CDR3 contains 15 residues. CDR3 loop: CASSQEVAGVTEAFF. The CDR3 bases are TGCGCCAGCAGCCAAGAGGTGGCAGGGGTTACTGAAGCTTTCTTT.

The chain employs TRBV5-8 and TRBJ2-7, with D perhaps matching TRBD1 (5 bases). The CDR3 is 15 residues long. The germline V gene encodes CDR1 SGHTS and CDR2 YDEGEE. V was shortened by 6 bases and J by 2 bases, with 18 bases between the two germline ends. CDR3 sequence reads: CASKVSQGRAYEQYF. DNA of the CDR3: TGTGCCAGCAAGGTGTCGCAGGGCAGAGCCTACGAGCAGTACTTC.

This clone was counted once. The V gene is TRBV19, the J gene TRBJ2-3, with a possible D match to TRBD2 (5 bases). With 3 bases removed from V and 1 base from J, the gap between germline ends came to 14 bases. Germline lookup yields CDR1 LNHDA and CDR2 SQIVND (reference sequence). The CDR3 extends over 16 amino acids. This CDR3 reads CASSIKGPGGTDTQYF. In nucleotides, the CDR3 is TGTGCCAGTAGTATCAAGGGCCCCGGGGGCACAGATACGCAGTATTTT.

This chain connects TRBV6-1 to TRBJ2-1; weak D call: TRBD2 (6 bases). The CDR3 covers 12 residues. Trimming stripped 6 bases from V and 7 bases from J, with 10 bases between. Germline-derived CDR1 and CDR2 are MNHNS and SASEGT. The CDR3 DNA reads TGTGCCAGCAGATCAAGCGGGAATGAGCAGTTCTTC. Translated: CASRSSGNEQFF.

This clone occurred a few times. The chain has TRBV28 and TRBJ1-4; 7 bases line up with TRBD1. V was pared by 5 bases and J by 8 bases, with 17 bases of the junction left unmatched. This CDR3 has 17 residues. Germline-derived CDR1 and CDR2 are MDHEN and SYDVKM. The CDR3 loop is CASSRRDRCPPREKLFF. CDR3 DNA sequence: TGTGCCAGCAGTAGGAGGGACAGATGTCCACCACGGGAAAAACTGTTTTTT.

In DNA, the CDR3 is TGTGCCAGCCGGGGTCCGACAGGGCGGGCTTTCTTT. Translation gives CASRGPTGRAFF. This chain links TRBV6-5 with TRBJ1-1; 7 nucleotides line up with TRBD1. Trimming removed 8 bases from V and 11 bases from J; junction bases left unmatched: 11. This CDR3 has 12 amino acids. Germline CDR1 reads MNHEY; CDR2 reads SVGAGI.

The chain combines TRBV4-3 with TRBJ1-2, with 8 bases that match TRBD1. Germline assignment: CDR1 LGHNA and CDR2 YSLEER. With 2 bases clipped from V and 7 bases from J, the junction kept 6 bases outside the gene matches. The CDR3 contains 14 residues. CDR3 region: CASSQTGGVGGYTF. CDR3 DNA: TGCGCCAGCAGCCAAACAGGGGGTGTGGGTGGCTACACCTTC.

The chain employs TRBV14 and TRBJ1-1; 7 bases are shared with TRBD1. The length of the CDR3 is 17 residues. Germline lookup yields CDR1 SGHDN and CDR2 FVKESK. The trim removed 4 bases at V and 5 bases at J, leaving 16 bases unmatched. The DNA of the CDR3 is TGTGCCAGCAGCCCAACAGGGGCCGCTTACCGTTATACTGAAGCTTTCTTT. Amino acids: CASSPTGAAYRYTEAFF.

This clone was detected only a few times. V gene TRBV4-1 combines with J gene TRBJ2-7; maybe TRBD2 (6 bases). Trimming pared 8 bases from V and 0 bases from J, leaving 8 bases between. The CDR3 is 12 residues long. In germline, CDR1 is MGHRA, CDR2 YSYEKL. This chain's CDR3 is CASRDSSYEQYF. The CDR3 nucleotides read TGCGCCAGCCGGGACTCCTCCTACGAGCAGTACTTC.

This clone has just one count. This chain uses TRBV7-9 with TRBJ1-1; 8 bases fit TRBD1. Germline trimming cut 5 bases from V and 4 bases from J; bases unmatched to any gene: 3. The germline gives CDR1 SEHNR, CDR2 FQNEAQ (reference sequence). This CDR3 has 13 residues. Here the CDR3 DNA reads TGTGCCAGCAGCCGTGACAGGGGCACTGAAGCTTTCTTT. It translates to CASSRDRGTEAFF.

The rearrangement uses TRBV5-4 and TRBJ2-3, with TRBD1 identical over 10 bases. With V trimmed by 0 bases and J by 3 bases, 4 bases remained unmatched. In germline, CDR1 is SGHNT, CDR2 YYREEE (reference sequence). This CDR3 has 16 amino acids. The CDR3 protein is CASSLVGTGATDTQYF. Written as DNA, the CDR3 is TGTGCCAGCAGCTTGGTAGGGACAGGGGCGACAGATACGCAGTATTTT. Complete variable domain (other parts from reference TRBV5-4 and TRBJ2-3): ETGVTQSPTHLIKTRGQQVTLRCSSQSGHNTVSWYQQALGQGPQFIFQYYREEENGRGNFPPRFSGLQFPNYSSELNVNALELDDSALYLCASSLVGTGATDTQYFGPGTRLTVL.

This sequence joins TRBV5-8 and TRBJ2-2; 12 positions match TRBD1. The CDR3 extends over 17 amino acids. Germline values: CDR1 SGHTS, CDR2 YDEGEE. The V segment lost 6 bases and the J segment 8 bases; nucleotides outside the gene matches: 14. CDR3 in amino acids: CASTPLGTGGKRGELFF. Here the CDR3 DNA reads TGTGCCAGCACGCCTCTCGGGACAGGGGGCAAAAGAGGGGAGCTGTTTTTT.

The V and J genes are TRBV29-1 and TRBJ2-7, with D possibly matching TRBD1 (6 bases). This CDR3 spans 14 amino acids. The germline CDR1 and CDR2 sequences are SQVTM and ANQGSEA. V was pared by 6 bases and J by 1 base, with 16 bases between. In DNA form, the CDR3 reads TGCAGCGTACTGACAGGCTCTTCTTCCTACGAGCAGTACTTC. The encoded protein is CSVLTGSSSYEQYF.

The table lists this clone with a count of one. V usage is TRBV4-1 and J usage is TRBJ2-2; perhaps TRBD1 as D (5 bases). The CDR3 loop spans 16 amino acids. The V gene's germline CDR1 is MGHRA and CDR2 YSYEKL. The V gene lost 0 bases and the J gene lost 2 bases, with 10 bases spanning the gap. The CDR3: CASSQELTDNTGELFF. DNA for the CDR3: TGCGCCAGCAGCCAAGAGCTGACAGACAACACCGGGGAGCTGTTTTTT.

This chain joins TRBV7-9 and TRBJ1-1; 8 bases are shared with TRBD1. V dropped 4 bases and J dropped 0; count of bases not matched to a gene: 4. CDR1 is SEHNR and CDR2 is FQNEAQ in the germline V gene (reference sequence). CDR3 size: 15 residues. The CDR3 DNA sequence: TGTGCCAGCAGCTCTCGGACAGGGATGAACACTGAAGCTTTCTTT. Translation: CASSSRTGMNTEAFF.

To note about this clone: Additional DNA sequences in this sample encode the identical CDR3. This sequence joins TRBV6-5 and TRBJ1-2, with 7 bases fitting TRBD1. The germline gives CDR1 MNHEY, CDR2 SVGAGI. The CDR3 covers 13 residues. Trimming cost V 6 bases and J 5 bases; bases outside gene matches: 6. DNA of the CDR3: TGTGCCAGCAGCCCCGGGACAGATTATGGCTACACCTTC. This encodes CASSPGTDYGYTF.

The J gene is TRBJ2-1, the V gene TRBV6-1; possibly TRBD2 for D (5 bases). This CDR3 spans 19 amino acids. Trimming stripped 0 bases from V and 0 bases from J, with 18 bases between. Germline V CDR1 and CDR2: MNHNS, SASEGT. The CDR3 DNA is TGTGCCAGCAGTGAAGCCGTCAGATGGGCTAGCCCCTCCTACAATGAGCAGTTCTTC. Its protein product is CASSEAVRWASPSYNEQFF.

The rearrangement joins TRBV6-5 to TRBJ2-5, with 10 bases that match TRBD2. Gene TRBJ2-7 matches the end of the DNA better, so the J call may be wrong. CDR1 is MNHEY and CDR2 is SVGAGI in the germline V gene. This CDR3 comprises 15 residues. CDR3 sequence: CASSQRTSGAYEQYF. The CDR3, as DNA: TGTGCCAGCAGTCAGAGGACTAGCGGCGCCTACGAGCAGTACTTC.

The chain couples TRBV7-2 to TRBJ1-2; D may be TRBD1 (6 bases). The V and J ends lost 5 bases and 6 bases respectively, with 31 bases between them. CDR3 length equals 19 residues. CDR1 SGHTA and CDR2 FQGNSA come from the germline V gene. CDR3: CASSGGGSWEGGRGHGYTF. The CDR3 DNA is TGTGCCAGCAGCGGAGGTGGTAGTTGGGAGGGGGGGCGAGGACATGGCTACACCTTC.

The J gene is TRBJ2-7, the V gene TRBV5-6, with 7 bases that match TRBD1. The ends lost 4 bases at V and 4 bases at J; junction bases unmatched: 8. Germline V gene sequence: CDR1 SGHDT, CDR2 YYEEEE. The CDR3 consists of 14 residues. CDR3 loop: CASSGKTGWYEQYF. CDR3 bases: TGTGCCAGCAGCGGGAAGACAGGGTGGTACGAGCAGTACTTC.

The chain employs TRBV12-5 and TRBJ2-4, with D perhaps TRBD1 (6 bases). Trimming took off 7 bases at V and 10 bases at J, with 23 bases between the two ends. This CDR3 contains 15 residues. Germline CDR1 is LGHNT and CDR2 is FRNRAP. Here the CDR3 DNA reads TGTGCTAGTGCCAACCCGTGGGGGCAGCCCGAAATTCAGTACTTC. Protein product: CASANPWGQPEIQYF.

The V call is TRBV4-3, the J call TRBJ2-5, with D tentatively TRBD1 (6 bases). The ends were cut back, 1 base at V and 0 bases at J, with 12 bases in the middle. Germline V gene sequence: CDR1 LGHNA, CDR2 YSLEER. The CDR3 covers 16 residues. CDR3 protein: CASSQVSGQYQETQYF. Written as DNA, the CDR3 is TGCGCCAGCAGCCAAGTCTCCGGACAGTACCAAGAGACCCAGTACTTC.